The 27 T cell receptor beta chains given below trace back to one sample, sequenced in a study of control samples from healthy donors and cancer patients. The assay was immunoSEQ multiplex PCR, and TCRdb's table has in-frame clones only and misses some. The repertoire consists of 130,000 or so clones, with about nine tenths occurring once and the leading ten covering less than 6%. What was sequenced was blood. Every receptor here comes from a man younger than 35 in good health.

The rearrangement uses TRBV9 and TRBJ1-5, with D tentatively TRBD1 (5 bases). Trimming removed 4 bases at V and 3 bases at J, with 17 bases between. This CDR3 is 16 amino acids long. CDR1 is SGDLS, CDR2 YYNGEE, per germline. The CDR3 sequence is CASSLQLGGANQPQHF. The CDR3 nucleotides are TGTGCCAGCAGCCTACAGCTGGGGGGTGCCAATCAGCCCCAGCATTTT.

The count of this clone is one. The chain couples TRBV4-1 to TRBJ1-1, with 7 nucleotides matching TRBD1. The CDR3 covers 15 residues. Trimming cost V 0 bases and J 5 bases; bases outside gene matches: 6. Germline V CDR1 and CDR2: MGHRA, YSYEKL. CDR3 protein: CASSQDPGGETEAFF. CDR3 nucleotides: TGCGCCAGCAGCCAAGATCCAGGGGGGGAAACTGAAGCTTTCTTT.

J is TRBJ2-6 and V is TRBV24-1, with a tentative D call TRBD1 (6 bases). The CDR3 has 17 residues. Trimming removed 3 bases from V and 0 bases from J, with 11 bases in between. Germline V gene lookup returns CDR1 KGHDR and CDR2 SFDVKD. The CDR3 loop reads CATSDLDRYSGANVLTF. Here the CDR3 DNA reads TGTGCCACCAGTGATCTAGACAGGTACTCTGGGGCCAACGTCCTGACTTTC.

The chain employs TRBV6-5 and TRBJ2-1, with 8 bases that match TRBD2. Looked up from germline, CDR1 is MNHEY and CDR2 is SVGAGI. The V gene end was trimmed by 5 bases and the J gene end by 4 bases; junction bases not matched to a gene: 7. CDR3 length equals 15 residues. CDR3 loop: CASSTLGGGYNEQFF. CDR3 DNA: TGTGCCAGCAGTACACTAGGCGGGGGGTACAATGAGCAGTTCTTC.

The CDR3 loop is CASSLVPTSGTGELFF. CDR3 sequence (DNA): TGTGCCAGCAGCTTAGTTCCCACTAGCGGGACCGGGGAGCTGTTTTTT. This chain links TRBV7-3 with TRBJ2-2, with 9 bases aligning to TRBD2. V dropped 2 bases and J dropped 5; count of bases not matched to a gene: 6. The CDR3 covers 16 residues. Germline CDR1 SGHTA, CDR2 FQGTGA.

The sample holds a few counts of this clone. The rearrangement joins TRBV6-5 to TRBJ1-2; D ambiguous. The CDR3 consists of 13 residues. Trimming took 5 bases from V and 2 from J, leaving 9 bases between them. Germline lookup yields CDR1 MNHEY and CDR2 SVGAGI. The CDR3 DNA reads TGTGCCAGCAGTAGGGCCATAAACTATGGCTACACCTTC. Protein product: CASSRAINYGYTF.

CDR3 bases: TGTGCCATCCGGGACTTCAGCACAGATACGCAGTATTTT. This codes for CAIRDFSTDTQYF. The chain combines TRBV3-1 (or the pseudogene TRBV3-2) with TRBJ2-3; TRBD2 is a possible D gene (6 bases). The length of the CDR3 is 13 residues. Germline lookup yields CDR1 LGHDT and CDR2 YNNKEL (reference sequence). The ends were cut back, 10 bases at V and 0 bases at J, with 11 bases in the middle.

CDR3 region: CASSIGRAGVNTEAFF. The DNA of the CDR3 is TGTGCCAGTAGTATAGGGAGAGCAGGGGTGAACACTGAAGCTTTCTTT. The rearrangement links TRBV19 to TRBJ1-1, with a weak D call TRBD1 (6 bases). Trimming shortened V by 1 base and J by 0 bases, and 12 bases separated the two germline ends. Germline CDR1 reads LNHDA; CDR2 reads SQIVND (reference sequence). This CDR3 comprises 16 residues. Complete variable domain (other parts from reference TRBV19 and TRBJ1-1): DGGITQSPKYLFRKEGQNVTLSCEQNLNHDAMYWYRQDPGQGLRLIYYSQIVNDFQKGDIAEGYSVSREKKESFPLTVTSAQKNPTAFYLCASSIGRAGVNTEAFFGQGTRLTVV.

The V call is TRBV5-1, the J call TRBJ2-1; 10 positions match TRBD1. The germline CDR1 and CDR2 sequences are SGHRS and YFSETQ. V shed 4 bases, J shed 2 bases, and the junction held 9 bases outside the gene matches. This CDR3 has 17 residues. CDR3 sequence: CASSLTGTGEPYNEQFF. CDR3 DNA sequence: TGCGCCAGCAGCCTCACCGGGACAGGGGAGCCCTACAATGAGCAGTTCTTC.

With respect to this clone: Other DNA sequences of this sample code for an identical CDR3. V and J are TRBV18 and TRBJ2-3; D may correspond to TRBD1 or TRBD2 (5 bases each). The CDR3 contains 13 residues. V lost 2 bases and J 14 bases, leaving 17 bases between the germline ends. Germline CDR1 is KGHSH and CDR2 is LQKENI. This CDR3 reads CASSPELGDLLYF. CDR3 bases: TGTGCCAGCTCACCAGAACTGGGGGACCTCTTGTATTTT. Together with reference TRBV18 and TRBJ2-3, the CDR3 gives the full variable domain: NAGVMQNPRHLVRRRGQEARLRCSPMKGHSHVYWYRQLPEEGLKFMVYLQKENIIDESGMPKERFSAEFPKEGPSILRIQQVVRGDSAAYFCASSPELGDLLYFGPGTRLTVL.

V usage is TRBV29-1 and J usage is TRBJ2-7; D possibly corresponds to TRBD1 (6 bases). There are 14 residues in the CDR3. Germline assignment: CDR1 SQVTM and CDR2 ANQGSEA. V lost 3 bases, J lost 3 bases, and 15 bases lay in between. The CDR3 loop reads CSVEQPGQDYEQYF. CDR3 bases: TGCAGCGTTGAGCAACCGGGACAAGACTACGAGCAGTACTTC.

The count of this clone is one. The CDR3 loop reads CASRSGVRETQYF. CDR3 DNA: TGCGCCAGCAGGTCGGGGGTGAGGGAGACCCAGTACTTC. The chain employs TRBV5-1 and TRBJ2-5; tentatively, D is TRBD2 (6 bases). V dropped 5 bases and J dropped 5 bases, with 13 bases sitting between them. CDR1 SGHRS and CDR2 YFSETQ come from the germline V gene. The CDR3 has 13 amino acids. The full variable domain, completed using reference TRBV5-1 and TRBJ2-5, is KAGVTQTPRYLIKTRGQQVTLSCSPISGHRSVSWYQQTPGQGLQFLFEYFSETQRNKGNFPGRFSGRQFSNSRSEMNVSTLELGDSALYLCASRSGVRETQYFGPGTRLLVL.

This sequence joins TRBV2 and TRBJ2-1; 10 nucleotides align to TRBD2. V dropped 3 bases and J dropped 9; count of bases not matched to a gene: 8. There are 15 residues in the CDR3. CDR1 and CDR2 from the germline V gene are SNHLY and FYNNEI. The CDR3 nucleotides are TGTGCCAGCAGTGAGGGACTAGCGAGGAGCGGTGAGCAGTTCTTC. It codes for CASSEGLARSGEQFF.

The rearrangement joins TRBV30 to TRBJ2-1; TRBD2 matches 9 bases. Germline V gene lookup returns CDR1 GTSNPN and CDR2 SVGIG (reference sequence). V shed 7 bases, J shed 5 bases, and the junction held 6 bases outside the gene matches. The CDR3 is 13 amino acids. CDR3 protein: CASLAGTNNEQFF. In DNA form, the CDR3 reads TGTGCCTCTCTAGCGGGGACGAACAATGAGCAGTTCTTC.

This sequence joins TRBV7-2 and TRBJ2-1, with D hard to call. V was trimmed by 1 base and J by 4 bases, leaving 8 bases between them. The CDR3 runs to 14 residues. Germline V gene data show CDR1 as SGHTA and CDR2 as FQGNSA. The CDR3 bases are TGTGCCAGCAGCTTAGAAGCCGGGTACAATGAGCAGTTCTTC. It yields the protein CASSLEAGYNEQFF.

This chain joins TRBV5-1 and TRBJ2-7; D tentatively reads TRBD1 or TRBD2 (5 bases each). The germline V gene encodes CDR1 SGHRS and CDR2 YFSETQ. This CDR3 contains 13 residues. Trimming cost V 0 bases and J 7 bases, with 11 bases left between them. CDR3 in amino acids: CASSLGGSREQYF. The CDR3 region has the DNA TGCGCCAGCAGCTTGGGGGGGTCGCGGGAGCAGTACTTC.

The gene calls are TRBV7-6 and TRBJ2-3, with 8 bases aligning to TRBD2. The germline V gene encodes CDR1 SGHVS and CDR2 FNYEAQ. The V gene end was trimmed by 3 bases and the J gene end by 7 bases; junction bases not matched to a gene: 21. This CDR3 region has 19 residues. CDR3 amino acids: CASSFQLTGHRTSLHTQYF. The CDR3 region has the DNA TGTGCCAGCAGCTTCCAATTAACAGGACACAGGACTAGCCTACATACGCAGTATTTT.

The V gene is TRBV25-1, the J gene TRBJ1-4; 10 bases are shared with TRBD1. The CDR3 loop spans 15 amino acids. Trimming cost V 4 bases and J 6 bases; bases outside gene matches: 5. Germline-derived CDR1 and CDR2 are MGHDK and SYGVNS. CDR3 region: CASSVSGTGDEKLFF. CDR3 DNA sequence: TGTGCCAGCAGTGTATCCGGGACAGGGGATGAAAAACTGTTTTTT.

V gene TRBV19 combines with J gene TRBJ2-7; a possible D gene is TRBD1 (5 bases). Trimming removed 5 bases at V and 3 bases at J, with 20 bases between. CDR3 length equals 16 residues. Germline V gene sequence: CDR1 LNHDA, CDR2 SQIVND (reference sequence). CDR3 protein: CASSPSTTVLRYEQYF. In nucleotides, the CDR3 is TGTGCCAGTAGTCCTTCCACGACAGTCCTACGCTACGAGCAGTACTTC.

This chain uses TRBV2 with TRBJ2-2; D not certain. This CDR3 is 12 amino acids long. Germline loops: CDR1 SNHLY, CDR2 FYNNEI. The V and J ends lost 11 bases and 2 bases respectively, with 9 bases between them. This chain's CDR3 is CAAESNTGELFF. The CDR3 DNA reads TGTGCCGCAGAGAGCAACACCGGGGAGCTGTTTTTT.

This chain connects TRBV6-5 to TRBJ1-3; weak D call: TRBD1 (6 bases). The CDR3 sequence is 14 residues long. V gave up 5 bases and J gave up 3 bases, with 11 bases separating them. Per the germline V gene, CDR1 is MNHEY and CDR2 is SVGAGI. CDR3: CASSTGTNGNTIYF. CDR3 DNA: TGTGCCAGCAGTACAGGGACCAATGGAAACACCATATATTTT.

This sequence joins TRBV5-1 and TRBJ2-5; either TRBD1 or TRBD2 may fit D (5 bases each). V lost 5 bases to trimming and J lost 2 bases, with 13 bases between them. Germline assignment: CDR1 SGHRS and CDR2 YFSETQ. The CDR3 extends over 14 amino acids. Here the CDR3 reads CASRTGTPQETQYF. As DNA, the CDR3 is TGCGCCAGCAGGACCGGGACCCCTCAAGAGACCCAGTACTTC.

The chain links TRBV6-2 or TRBV6-3 to TRBJ1-5; D may be TRBD1 (5 bases). V was trimmed by 3 bases and J by 6 bases, leaving 12 bases between them. From germline, CDR1 is MNHEY and CDR2 SVGEGT. The CDR3 covers 14 residues. CDR3 DNA sequence: TGTGCCAGCAGTTATGCTGGGGACGTTCAGCCCCAGCATTTT. Translation gives CASSYAGDVQPQHF.

The chain recombines TRBV7-9 with TRBJ2-7; D ambiguous. The CDR3 sequence is 13 residues long. Trimming cost V 2 bases and J 5 bases, with 10 bases left between them. The V gene's germline CDR1 is SEHNR and CDR2 FQNEAQ (reference sequence). CDR3 DNA: TGTGCCAGCAGCTTATCAACGGTAAACGAGCAGTACTTC. It translates to CASSLSTVNEQYF.

This clone was observed a handful of times. This chain connects TRBV19 to TRBJ1-5; D is perhaps TRBD1 (5 bases). The V end lost 1 base, the J end lost 6 bases, and 16 bases lay between the germline ends. The CDR3 spans 16 residues. Germline V lookup: CDR1 LNHDA, CDR2 SQIVND (reference sequence). CDR3 amino acids: CASSIVAGKGGQPQHF. In DNA, the CDR3 is TGTGCCAGTAGTATAGTGGCAGGGAAGGGCGGTCAGCCCCAGCATTTT.

To note about this clone: This same CDR3 is encoded by further DNA sequences in the sample. This chain links TRBV14 with TRBJ2-2; maybe TRBD2 (7 bases). Trimming took off 4 bases at V and 5 bases at J, with 14 bases between the two ends. The CDR3 is made up of 15 amino acids. Germline lookup yields CDR1 SGHDN and CDR2 FVKESK. CDR3 loop: CASSPRAGATGELFF. The DNA of the CDR3 is TGTGCCAGCAGCCCAAGGGCGGGGGCTACCGGGGAGCTGTTTTTT.

This clone was detected only once. The chain links TRBV4-1 to TRBJ1-1; D unresolved. V shed 7 bases and J shed 3 bases, with 18 bases lying between them. The CDR3 loop spans 15 amino acids. Germline V CDR1 and CDR2: MGHRA, YSYEKL. The CDR3 loop reads CASNDPPRKHTEAFF. In DNA form, the CDR3 reads TGCGCCAGCAACGATCCCCCTCGGAAGCACACTGAAGCTTTCTTT.